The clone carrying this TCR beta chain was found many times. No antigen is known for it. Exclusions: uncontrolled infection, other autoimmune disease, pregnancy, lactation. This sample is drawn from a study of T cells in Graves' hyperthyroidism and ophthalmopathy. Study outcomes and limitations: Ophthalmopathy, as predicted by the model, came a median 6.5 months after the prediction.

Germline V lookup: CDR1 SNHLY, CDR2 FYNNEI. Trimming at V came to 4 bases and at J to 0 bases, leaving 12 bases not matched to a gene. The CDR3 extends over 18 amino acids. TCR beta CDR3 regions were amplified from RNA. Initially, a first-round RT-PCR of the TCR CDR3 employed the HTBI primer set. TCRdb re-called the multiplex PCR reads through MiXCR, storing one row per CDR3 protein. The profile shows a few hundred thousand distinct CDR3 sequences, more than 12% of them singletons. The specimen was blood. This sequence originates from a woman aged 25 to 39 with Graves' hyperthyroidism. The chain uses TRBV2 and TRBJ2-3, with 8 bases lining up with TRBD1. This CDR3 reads CASSVIDRGRPSTDTQYF. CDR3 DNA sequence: TGTGCCAGCAGTGTTATAGACAGGGGCCGCCCCAGCACAGATACGCAGTATTTT.